This TCR beta chain is drawn from a study of blood T cell repertoires in COVID-19. As for the study in general: Acute and convalescent COVID-19 specimens originated in the United States, Italy and Spain.

Authors' processing steps: Amplifying reference gene primers gave estimates of nucleated cell counts. The protocol was immunoSEQ multiplex PCR, while the TCRdb copy is restricted to in-frame clones and leaves out a portion. The DNA gave D and trimming, while V, J and clone size come from that table. The table records about 150,000 clones, 75% to 90% of them present only once. This sequence was found in a man between 60 and 75 years old with acute or convalescent COVID-19. The specimen was peripheral blood.

CDR3 bases: TGTGCCAGTACAGGGGGCGCTCGGTACGAGCAGTACTTC. Its protein product is CASTGGARYEQYF. V gene TRBV19 combines with J gene TRBJ2-7; TRBD1 matches 8 bases. CDR3 length: 13 residues. Germline values: CDR1 LNHDA, CDR2 SQIVND (reference sequence). J was trimmed by 4 bases and V by 7 bases; bases with no gene match: 6.